This T cell receptor beta chain was recorded in a study of T cells in Graves' hyperthyroidism and ophthalmopathy. Amplified TCR beta CDR3 regions derived from RNA transcripts. An initial round of RT-PCR targeting the TCR CDR3 relied on the HTBI primer set. TCRdb independently ran MiXCR on the multiplex PCR reads; one entry per CDR3 protein. The sample carries fewer than 400,000 distinct CDR3 sequences, around 17% recorded once. CDR3 length: 13 amino acids. Germline V gene data show CDR1 as DFQATT and CDR2 as SNEGSKA (reference sequence). Trimming cost V 6 bases and J 4 bases; bases outside gene matches: 7.

The TCR sequence derives from a young man with Graves' hyperthyroidism. The sample taken for sequencing was blood. The chain couples TRBV20-1 to TRBJ1-2, with TRBD1 identical over 8 bases. The CDR3 DNA is TGCAGTGCGGAAGAAGGACAGGGCTATGGCTACACCTTC. Its translation is CSAEEGQGYGYTF.